A single sample is the source of the 29 T cell receptor beta chains below, sequenced in a study of Ad26.COV2.S vaccination and SARS-CoV-2 variants. Clones were read by immunoSEQ multiplex PCR, and TCRdb kept only the in-frame ones, dropping some. The table shows a few hundred thousand clones, with 92% occurring only once. Indicated treatment: about 20 received Ad26.COV2.S at low or high dose, single or two shots; about 5 received placebo; per-sample allocation not given. After the first vaccine or placebo injection, samples were drawn on day 63. The input for sequencing was peripheral blood, taken in a trial of Ad26.COV2.S vaccine versus placebo. These receptors all come from a person aged 18-60 years who received the Ad26.COV2.S COVID-19 vaccine or a placebo.

The CDR3 nucleotides are TGTGCCAGCAGTTATGACTACGAGCAGTACTTC. It is translated as CASSYDYEQYF. The chain uses TRBV6-2 or TRBV6-3 and TRBJ2-7; no clear D gene. The V and J ends lost 3 bases and 3 bases respectively, with 3 bases between them. The CDR3 spans 11 residues. CDR1 MNHEY and CDR2 SVGEGT come from the germline V gene.

The gene calls are TRBV11-2 and TRBJ2-7; D gene ambiguous. The CDR3 contains 14 residues. Germline values: CDR1 SGHAT, CDR2 FQNNGV. Trimming removed 1 base from V and 2 bases from J, with 9 bases in between. The CDR3 loop is CASSLVGRAYEQYF. CDR3 in DNA: TGTGCCAGCAGCTTAGTCGGACGGGCCTACGAGCAGTACTTC.

The genes are TRBV18 and TRBJ2-3; D gene unclear. The V end was cut by 2 bases, the J end by 5 bases, with 14 bases between. The germline V gene has CDR1 KGHSH and CDR2 LQKENI. The CDR3 extends over 15 amino acids. The DNA for the CDR3 is TGTGCCAGCTCACCAATTGGTGGTGTTGTAGATACGCAGTATTTT. Its protein is CASSPIGGVVDTQYF. The full variable domain, its missing parts supplied by reference TRBV18 and TRBJ2-3, is NAGVMQNPRHLVRRRGQEARLRCSPMKGHSHVYWYRQLPEEGLKFMVYLQKENIIDESGMPKERFSAEFPKEGPSILRIQQVVRGDSAAYFCASSPIGGVVDTQYFGPGTRLTVL.

The gene calls are TRBV7-2 and TRBJ1-2; tentatively, D is TRBD1 (6 bases). V shed 5 bases and J shed 1 base, with 20 bases lying between them. This CDR3 contains 17 residues. The germline V gene has CDR1 SGHTA and CDR2 FQGNSA. CDR3 residues: CASSPRGTPPVNYGYTF. The CDR3 bases are TGTGCCAGCAGCCCCCGTGGGACACCGCCGGTTAACTATGGCTACACCTTC.

This chain uses TRBV6-1 with TRBJ2-3; the match to TRBD1 covers 8 bases. The V and J ends lost 1 base and 2 bases, in that order; junction bases with no gene match: 2. This CDR3 region has 15 residues. Germline-derived CDR1 and CDR2 are MNHNS and SASEGT. The CDR3 DNA follows: TGTGCCAGCAGTGAAGGACAGGGGCACACAGATACGCAGTATTTT. Translated: CASSEGQGHTDTQYF.

The rearrangement joins TRBV11-3 to TRBJ2-1; maybe TRBD2 (5 bases). Germline CDR1 SGHNT, CDR2 YENEEA. V was cut by 6 bases and J by 9 bases, with 15 bases left in between. CDR3 length equals 13 residues. DNA of the CDR3: TGTGCCAGCAGTATCGTCGGGGTTGGTGAGCAGTTCTTC. Encoded protein: CASSIVGVGEQFF.

The CDR3 nucleotides are TGTGCCAGCAGCTTAGAAGATGAGCAGTTCTTC. Translating it yields CASSLEDEQFF. V usage is TRBV7-9 and J usage is TRBJ2-1; no firm D call. Germline assignment: CDR1 SEHNR and CDR2 FQNEAQ (reference sequence). This CDR3 is built from 11 residues. Trimming took 1 base from V and 8 from J, leaving 3 bases between them.

This chain uses TRBV5-5 with TRBJ2-5, with a weak D call TRBD1 (5 bases). The germline V and J ends were trimmed by 3 bases and 1 base, with 13 bases remaining between them. Germline values: CDR1 SGHKS, CDR2 YYEKEE (reference sequence). This CDR3 is built from 15 residues. The CDR3 region is CASSWVGAAQETQYF. CDR3 nucleotide sequence: TGTGCCAGCAGCTGGGTTGGGGCAGCCCAAGAGACCCAGTACTTC.

This clone showed up just once. The genes are TRBV11-2 and TRBJ2-4; 12 bases agree with TRBD2. The ends lost 8 bases at V and 2 bases at J; junction bases unmatched: 1. Germline CDR1 reads SGHAT; CDR2 reads FQNNGV. The CDR3 covers 14 residues. The CDR3 is CASGLAGTKNIQYF. CDR3 DNA: TGTGCCAGCGGACTAGCGGGGACCAAAAACATTCAGTACTTC. The variable domain in full, completed from reference TRBV11-2 and TRBJ2-4, reads EAGVAQSPRYKIIEKRQSVAFWCNPISGHATLYWYQQILGQGPKLLIQFQNNGVVDDSQLPKDRFSAERLKGVDSTLKIQPAKLEDSAVYLCASGLAGTKNIQYFGAGTRLSVL.

The CDR3 region has the DNA TGTGCCACCAGCAGGAAAGGGCAGGGACTGCATCAGCCCCAGCATTTT. It encodes CATSRKGQGLHQPQHF. J is TRBJ1-5 and V is TRBV15, with D perhaps matching TRBD1 (5 bases). The CDR3 contains 16 residues. The V end was cut by 3 bases, the J end by 5 bases, with 17 bases between. Germline CDR1 reads LNHNV; CDR2 reads YYDKDF (reference sequence).

This clone was seen just once. The chain has TRBV3-1 (or the pseudogene TRBV3-2) and TRBJ1-6; D is uncertain. With 1 base removed from V and 8 bases from J, the gap between germline ends came to 6 bases. The CDR3 totals 13 residues. Germline-derived CDR1 and CDR2 are LGHDT and YNNKEL (reference sequence). This CDR3 is CASSQVIDSPLHF. CDR3 sequence (DNA): TGTGCCAGCAGCCAAGTAATCGATTCACCCCTCCACTTT.

The rearrangement uses TRBV7-9 and TRBJ1-2, with a weak D call TRBD1 (5 bases). This CDR3 has 14 amino acids. Deletions cut 2 bases from V and 14 bases from J, with 21 bases between. Germline CDR1 SEHNR, CDR2 FQNEAQ (reference sequence). CDR3 region: CASSLSFRDYGCTF. The CDR3, as DNA: TGTGCCAGCAGCTTATCATTCAGGGACTATGGTTGTACCTTC.

This clone was counted between two and nine times. The rearrangement links TRBV11-3 to TRBJ1-2; a possible D gene is TRBD1 (5 bases). Germline V CDR1 and CDR2: SGHNT, YENEEA. With 3 bases removed from V and 6 bases from J, the gap between germline ends came to 20 bases. The CDR3 runs to 16 residues. The CDR3 is CASSFRPKTVMDGYTF. CDR3 DNA: TGTGCCAGCAGCTTTAGGCCCAAGACAGTAATGGATGGCTACACCTTC.

V gene TRBV28 combines with J gene TRBJ1-5; tentatively, D is TRBD1 (6 bases). The CDR3 has 15 residues. Germline CDR1 MDHEN, CDR2 SYDVKM. Trimming shortened V by 3 bases and J by 10 bases, and 19 bases separated the two germline ends. CDR3 region: CASSLGRQGPSPQHF. Written as DNA, the CDR3 is TGTGCCAGCAGTTTGGGGCGCCAGGGGCCCTCTCCCCAGCATTTT. Looking up the rest from reference TRBV28 and TRBJ1-5 gives the full variable domain: DVKVTQSSRYLVKRTGEKVFLECVQDMDHENMFWYRQDPGLGLRLIYFSYDVKMKEKGDIPEGYSVSREKKERFSLILESASTNQTSMYLCASSLGRQGPSPQHFGDGTRLSIL.

The chain employs TRBV7-9 and TRBJ2-1, with D perhaps TRBD1 (6 bases). Germline loops: CDR1 SEHNR, CDR2 FQNEAQ (reference sequence). The CDR3 is 15 amino acids. Trimming left V 5 bases short and J 8 bases short, with 19 bases between. CDR3 sequence reads: CASSPDEIRGDEQFF. Here the CDR3 DNA reads TGTGCCAGCAGCCCGGACGAAATCAGGGGTGATGAGCAGTTCTTC.

J is TRBJ2-5 and V is TRBV5-1; 9 nucleotides line up with TRBD2. This CDR3 comprises 14 residues. V shed 4 bases, J shed 3 bases, and the junction held 4 bases outside the gene matches. Germline V gene lookup returns CDR1 SGHRS and CDR2 YFSETQ. CDR3 coding DNA: TGCGCCAGCAGCCTGGGACTAGCAAAAGAGACCCAGTACTTC. Protein product: CASSLGLAKETQYF.

This CDR3 is CASSRKTENYGYTF. The CDR3 DNA sequence: TGTGCCAGCAGCAGGAAAACAGAAAACTATGGCTACACCTTC. The chain recombines TRBV13 with TRBJ1-2; D unresolved. This CDR3 contains 14 residues. With 5 bases removed from V and 2 bases from J, the gap between germline ends came to 12 bases. The V gene's germline CDR1 is PRHDT and CDR2 FYEKMQ (reference sequence).

The rearrangement uses TRBV5-6 and TRBJ2-7; 9 bases match TRBD1. J was trimmed by 1 base and V by 2 bases; bases with no gene match: 4. Germline lookup yields CDR1 SGHDT and CDR2 YYEEEE. The CDR3 contains 15 residues. CDR3 region: CASSLTGGQSYEQYF. The CDR3 DNA reads as TGTGCCAGCAGCTTAACAGGGGGCCAATCCTACGAGCAGTACTTC.

The chain recombines TRBV4-2 with TRBJ1-4; D is unclear. V dropped 0 bases and J dropped 0 bases, with 11 bases sitting between them. The germline V gene encodes CDR1 LGHNA and CDR2 YNFKEQ. The CDR3 extends over 17 amino acids. The CDR3 is CASSQDPRLATNEKLFF. The CDR3 region has the DNA TGTGCCAGCAGCCAAGATCCGCGTCTTGCAACTAATGAAAAACTGTTTTTT.

The rearrangement joins TRBV7-2 to TRBJ2-2; unclear D gene. CDR1 is SGHTA and CDR2 is FQGNSA in the germline V gene. Trimming cost V 5 bases and J 3 bases, with 10 bases left between them. The CDR3 has 14 amino acids. CDR3 nucleotides: TGTGCCAGCAGCAAGATGGTGTACACCGGGGAGCTGTTTTTT. Protein sequence: CASSKMVYTGELFF. The variable domain in full, completed from reference TRBV7-2 and TRBJ2-2, reads GAGVSQSPSNKVTEKGKDVELRCDPISGHTALYWYRQSLGQGLEFLIYFQGNSAPDKSGLPSDRFSAERTGGSVSTLTIQRTQQEDSAVYLCASSKMVYTGELFFGEGSRLTVL.

This chain uses TRBV9 with TRBJ2-6; TRBD1 might be the D (7 bases). The germline V gene encodes CDR1 SGDLS and CDR2 YYNGEE. The CDR3 length is 15 residues. V gave up 4 bases and J gave up 2 bases, with 10 bases separating them. The CDR3, as DNA: TGTGCCAGCAGCCAGGGGGGACCTGGGGCCAACGTCCTGACTTTC. It translates to CASSQGGPGANVLTF.

The chain has TRBV7-2 and TRBJ2-2, with D perhaps TRBD2 (5 bases). V gave up 6 bases and J gave up 5 bases, with 10 bases separating them. Germline V gene data show CDR1 as SGHTA and CDR2 as FQGNSA. The CDR3 has 13 amino acids. CDR3 amino acids: CASRQPGTGELFF. CDR3 DNA sequence: TGTGCCAGCAGGCAACCGGGGACCGGGGAGCTGTTTTTT. The full variable domain, its missing parts supplied by reference TRBV7-2 and TRBJ2-2, is GAGVSQSPSNKVTEKGKDVELRCDPISGHTALYWYRQSLGQGLEFLIYFQGNSAPDKSGLPSDRFSAERTGGSVSTLTIQRTQQEDSAVYLCASRQPGTGELFFGEGSRLTVL.

A remark on this clone: Other DNA sequences of this sample code for an identical CDR3. The J gene is TRBJ2-3, the V gene TRBV6-5; D is uncertain. The CDR3 sequence is 11 residues long. Germline V gene data show CDR1 as MNHEY and CDR2 as SVGAGI. The ends were cut back, 2 bases at V and 5 bases at J, with 2 bases in the middle. In DNA form, the CDR3 reads TGTGCCAGCAGTTACGGAGATACGCAGTATTTT. Translating it yields CASSYGDTQYF.

The chain carries TRBV2 and TRBJ1-1; 10 bases are a match to TRBD1. The V gene end was trimmed by 9 bases and the J gene end by 0 bases; junction bases not matched to a gene: 1. This CDR3 has 13 amino acids. Germline V CDR1 and CDR2: SNHLY, FYNNEI. CDR3 amino acids: CARGQGMNTEAFF. In DNA, the CDR3 is TGTGCCAGGGGACAGGGGATGAACACTGAAGCTTTCTTT.

The chain has TRBV6-1 and TRBJ2-1; perhaps TRBD1 as D (5 bases). Germline CDR1 reads MNHNS; CDR2 reads SASEGT. V was pared by 3 bases and J by 3 bases, with 18 bases between. CDR3 size: 17 residues. The CDR3 DNA reads TGTGCCAGCAGTGAGGGGCGGACCCCTCGATTCTACAATGAGCAGTTCTTC. This gives the protein CASSEGRTPRFYNEQFF.

For this clone: The same CDR3 also results from other DNA sequences found in this sample. The chain has TRBV7-9 and TRBJ2-1; no definite D call. With 3 bases removed from V and 3 bases from J, the gap between germline ends came to 6 bases. The CDR3 extends over 13 amino acids. Germline V gives CDR1 SEHNR, CDR2 FQNEAQ (reference sequence). CDR3 bases: TGTGCCAGCAGCTTCAGCAGCTACAATGAGCAGTTCTTC. Translated, it gives CASSFSSYNEQFF.

This chain connects TRBV5-1 to TRBJ1-6; D is undetermined. The V and J ends lost 0 bases and 8 bases respectively, with 3 bases between them. Per the germline V gene, CDR1 is SGHRS and CDR2 is YFSETQ. CDR3 size: 12 residues. The CDR3 region is CASSLGDSPLHF. Written as DNA, the CDR3 is TGCGCCAGCAGCTTGGGGGATTCACCCCTCCACTTT.

The chain links TRBV3-1 (or the pseudogene TRBV3-2) to TRBJ2-7; 7 bases match TRBD2. The junction had 8 bases not matched to a gene; V was cut back by 1 base and J by 5 bases. The germline gives CDR1 LGHDT, CDR2 YNNKEL (reference sequence). The CDR3 has 15 residues. The CDR3 here is CASSQVGGGIHEQYF. CDR3 bases: TGTGCCAGCAGCCAAGTGGGGGGGGGAATCCACGAGCAGTACTTC.

This chain connects TRBV28 to TRBJ1-2; D is unresolved. Deletions cut 3 bases from V and 0 bases from J, with 8 bases between. The CDR3 runs to 14 residues. CDR1 and CDR2 (germline): MDHEN, SYDVKM. The DNA of the CDR3 is TGTGCCAGCAGTTTCCGAGGGACTAACTATGGCTACACCTTC. This gives the protein CASSFRGTNYGYTF.